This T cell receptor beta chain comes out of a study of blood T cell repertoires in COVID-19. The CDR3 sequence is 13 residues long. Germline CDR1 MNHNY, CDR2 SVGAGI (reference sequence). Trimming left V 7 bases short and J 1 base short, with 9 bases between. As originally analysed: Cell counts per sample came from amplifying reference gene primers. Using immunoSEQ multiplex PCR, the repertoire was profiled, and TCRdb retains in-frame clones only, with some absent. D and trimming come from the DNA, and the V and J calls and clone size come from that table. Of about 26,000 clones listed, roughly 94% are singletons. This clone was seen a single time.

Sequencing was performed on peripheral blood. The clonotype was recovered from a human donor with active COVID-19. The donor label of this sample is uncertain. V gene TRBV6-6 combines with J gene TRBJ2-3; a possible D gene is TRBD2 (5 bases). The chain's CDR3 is CASTPRGTDTQYF. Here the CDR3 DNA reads TGTGCCAGCACCCCGCGGGGCACAGATACGCAGTATTTT.